The 6 T cell receptor beta chains presented below share a single source sample, sequenced in a study of blood T cells in healthy people across ages. Through a sample-barcoded 5' primer and a J-beta primer mix, a second PCR was run for roughly 6 to 12 cycles. TCRdb analysed the 5' RACE reads with MiXCR anew, one entry per CDR3 protein. The repertoire holds hundreds of thousands of distinct CDR3 sequences, with around 24% as singletons. The sample was also linked to a second study, of T cells of mothers and their children.

Material: blood. The receptors derive from a boy between 5 and 17 years old in good health.

The V gene is TRBV12-3 or TRBV12-4, the J gene TRBJ1-1; D unclear. The V end lost 2 bases, the J end lost 1 base, and 8 bases lay between the germline ends. CDR3 length: 14 residues. CDR3 amino acids: CASSLTETNTEAFF. The CDR3 bases are TGTGCCAGCAGTTTAACGGAAACGAACACTGAAGCTTTCTTT.

The CDR3 region has the DNA TGCGCCAGCAGCTCCCACCCGGGACTAGCGGGAGTGGCCAAAAACATTCAGTACTTC. Protein sequence: CASSSHPGLAGVAKNIQYF. V usage is TRBV5-1 and J usage is TRBJ2-4, with 14 nucleotides matching TRBD2. Trimming removed 3 bases from V and 1 base from J; junction bases left unmatched: 9. The germline CDR1 and CDR2 sequences are SGHRS and YFSETQ. The CDR3 totals 19 residues.

The CDR3 sequence is CSAPLGANTDTQYF. The CDR3 DNA is TGCAGTGCTCCCCTCGGGGCTAACACAGATACGCAGTATTTT. The J gene is TRBJ2-3, the V gene TRBV20-1; D may correspond to TRBD1 or TRBD2 (5 bases each). The V end was cut by 5 bases, the J end by 2 bases, with 14 bases between. Germline CDR1 is DFQATT and CDR2 is SNEGSKA (reference sequence). The CDR3 spans 14 residues.

The chain uses TRBV12-3 or TRBV12-4 and TRBJ1-2, with 8 bases that match TRBD1. V was clipped by 3 bases and J by 8 bases; unmatched bases: 11. The CDR3 covers 15 residues. The CDR3 spells CASSFYLQGERGYTF. For the CDR3, the DNA is TGTGCCAGCAGTTTTTATCTACAGGGGGAAAGAGGCTACACCTTC.

This clonotype was seen a few times. V is TRBV27 and J is TRBJ2-3; TRBD2 is a possible D gene (5 bases). V was trimmed by 5 bases and J by 0 bases, leaving 12 bases between them. This CDR3 is 15 amino acids long. CDR1 MNHEY and CDR2 SMNVEV come from the germline V gene (reference sequence). CDR3: CASSPTLASTDTQYF. CDR3 DNA sequence: TGTGCCAGCAGTCCAACTCTAGCTAGCACAGATACGCAGTATTTT.

Points on this clonotype: It may be a read error: a sequence one base away is much more abundant. This sequence joins TRBV18 and TRBJ2-1, with unresolved D. This CDR3 has 15 amino acids. Germline CDR1 is KGHSH and CDR2 is LQKENI. CDR3 DNA: TGTGCCAGCTCACTAACGCGGAGCTCCTACAATGAGCAGCTCTTC. Translated, it gives CASSLTRSSYNEQLF. The whole variable domain, remainder taken from reference TRBV18 and TRBJ2-1, is NAGVMQNPRHLVRRRGQEARLRCSPMKGHSHVYWYRQLPEEGLKFMVYLQKENIIDESGMPKERFSAEFPKEGPSILRIQQVVRGDSAAYFCASSLTRSSYNEQLFGPGTRLTVL.